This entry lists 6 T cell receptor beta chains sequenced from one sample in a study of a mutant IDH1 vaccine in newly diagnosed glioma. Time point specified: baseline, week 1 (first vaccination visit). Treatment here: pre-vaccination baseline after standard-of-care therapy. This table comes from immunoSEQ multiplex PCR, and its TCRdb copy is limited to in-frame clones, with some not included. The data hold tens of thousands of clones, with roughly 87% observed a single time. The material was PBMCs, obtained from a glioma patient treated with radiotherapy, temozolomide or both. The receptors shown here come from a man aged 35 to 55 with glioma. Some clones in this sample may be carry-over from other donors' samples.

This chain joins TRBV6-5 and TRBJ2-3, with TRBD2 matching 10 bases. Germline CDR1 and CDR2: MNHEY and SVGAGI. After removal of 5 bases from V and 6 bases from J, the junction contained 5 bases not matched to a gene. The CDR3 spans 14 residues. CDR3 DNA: TGTGCCAGCAGTATAAGCGGGGGGGCCGATACGCAGTATTTT. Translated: CASSISGGADTQYF.

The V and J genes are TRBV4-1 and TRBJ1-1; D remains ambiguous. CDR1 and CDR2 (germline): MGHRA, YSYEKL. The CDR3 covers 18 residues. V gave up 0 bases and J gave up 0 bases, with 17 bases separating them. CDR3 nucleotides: TGCGCCAGCAGCCAAGATAAGAGGTCGAGGAGGGTGAACACTGAAGCTTTCTTT. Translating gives CASSQDKRSRRVNTEAFF.

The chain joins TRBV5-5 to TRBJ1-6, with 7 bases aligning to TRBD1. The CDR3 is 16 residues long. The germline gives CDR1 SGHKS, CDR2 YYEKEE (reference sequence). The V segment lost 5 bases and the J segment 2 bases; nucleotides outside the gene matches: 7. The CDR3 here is CASRTGTVAYNSPLHF. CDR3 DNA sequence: TGTGCCAGCAGGACAGGGACAGTCGCCTATAATTCACCCCTCCACTTT.

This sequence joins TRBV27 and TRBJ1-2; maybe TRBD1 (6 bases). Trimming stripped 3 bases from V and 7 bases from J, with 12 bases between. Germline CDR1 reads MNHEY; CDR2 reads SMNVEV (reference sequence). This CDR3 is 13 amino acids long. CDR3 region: CASSLEGGSGYTF. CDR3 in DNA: TGTGCCAGCAGTTTGGAGGGGGGTTCTGGCTACACCTTC.

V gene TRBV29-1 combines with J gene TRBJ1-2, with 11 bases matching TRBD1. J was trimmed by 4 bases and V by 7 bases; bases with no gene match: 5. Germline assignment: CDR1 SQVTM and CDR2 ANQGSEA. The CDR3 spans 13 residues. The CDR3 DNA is TGCAGCGCTGGGACAGGGGGTCCCTATGGCTACACCTTC. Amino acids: CSAGTGGPYGYTF.

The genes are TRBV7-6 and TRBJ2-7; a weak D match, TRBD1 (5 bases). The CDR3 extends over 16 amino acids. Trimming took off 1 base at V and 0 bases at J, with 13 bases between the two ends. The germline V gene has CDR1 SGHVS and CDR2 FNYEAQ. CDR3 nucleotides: TGTGCCAGCAGCTTAGACCAGGGTTCAGGCTCCTACGAGCAGTACTTC. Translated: CASSLDQGSGSYEQYF.